Following are 29 T cell receptor beta chains from one sample sequenced in a study of T cells in Graves' hyperthyroidism and ophthalmopathy. The CDR3 regions of TCR beta were amplified from RNA transcripts. During a first-round RT-PCR of the TCR CDR3, the HTBI primer set was used. Using its own MiXCR run on the multiplex PCR reads, TCRdb lists one record per CDR3 protein. The table shows about 400,000 distinct CDR3 sequences, with more than 12% occurring only once. Sequences were obtained from blood. These receptors all stem from a man in his fifties with Graves' ophthalmopathy.

V and J are TRBV5-8 and TRBJ2-2; D is ambiguous. Trimming cost V 0 bases and J 6 bases, with 6 bases left between them. CDR1 and CDR2 from the germline V gene are SGHTS and YDEGEE. CDR3 size: 13 residues. The CDR3 region has the DNA TGTGCCAGCAGCTTGGCCGACGCCGGGGAGCTGTTTTTT. As protein: CASSLADAGELFF.

This clonotype came up many times. The chain links TRBV5-5 to TRBJ2-3; TRBD1 might be the D (6 bases). The length of the CDR3 is 15 residues. Trimming took off 3 bases at V and 1 base at J, with 12 bases between the two ends. Germline CDR1 is SGHKS and CDR2 is YYEKEE (reference sequence). Here the CDR3 DNA reads TGTGCCAGCAGCTGGGGACAATCTCGCACAGATACGCAGTATTTT. It is translated as CASSWGQSRTDTQYF.

Turning to this clonotype: A much more abundant neighbour one base away suggests this may be a read error. The chain uses TRBV29-1 and TRBJ1-1; a weak D match, TRBD1 (5 bases). The CDR3 is made up of 13 amino acids. The germline V gene has CDR1 SQVTM and CDR2 ANQGSEA. With 3 bases removed from V and 2 bases from J, the gap between germline ends came to 10 bases. The CDR3 nucleotides are TGCAGCGTTGAGACCAGGGCCAACACTGAAGCTTTCTTT. It yields the protein CSVETRANTEAFF.

This clonotype was seen only a few times. The V and J genes are TRBV11-3 and TRBJ2-7, with 7 bases identical to TRBD1. From germline, CDR1 is SGHNT and CDR2 YENEEA. V lost 1 base and J lost 3; bases outside the gene matches: 21. The CDR3 totals 20 residues. The CDR3 nucleotides read TGTGCCAGCAGCTTAGTTAACTGGCGGACAGGTTCTAAACACGGCTACGAGCAGTACTTC. This sequence encodes CASSLVNWRTGSKHGYEQYF. Full variable domain (missing parts from reference TRBV11-3 and TRBJ2-7): EAGVVQSPRYKIIEKKQPVAFWCNPISGHNTLYWYLQNLGQGPELLIRYENEEAVDDSQLPKDRFSAERLKGVDSTLKIQPAELGDSAVYLCASSLVNWRTGSKHGYEQYFGPGTRLTVT.

In its sample, this clonotype was seen many times. The chain combines TRBV27 with TRBJ2-3; D is possibly TRBD2 (6 bases). This CDR3 region has 13 residues. Germline V lookup: CDR1 MNHEY, CDR2 SMNVEV (reference sequence). The V end was cut by 8 bases, the J end by 4 bases, with 13 bases between. The CDR3 here is CASSWGLSDTQYF. In DNA form, the CDR3 reads TGTGCCAGCTCATGGGGACTTTCAGATACGCAGTATTTT.

This clonotype was seen repeatedly, ten times or more. The V call is TRBV11-2, the J call TRBJ2-5; no definite D call. Trimming removed 1 base from V and 11 bases from J, with 11 bases in between. This CDR3 region has 12 residues. Germline CDR1 and CDR2: SGHAT and FQNNGV. The CDR3 coding sequence is TGTGCCAGCAGCTTAGGCCCCGCCATACAGTACTTC. Translated, it gives CASSLGPAIQYF. The full variable domain, rest sourced from reference TRBV11-2 and TRBJ2-5, is EAGVAQSPRYKIIEKRQSVAFWCNPISGHATLYWYQQILGQGPKLLIQFQNNGVVDDSQLPKDRFSAERLKGVDSTLKIQPAKLEDSAVYLCASSLGPAIQYFGPGTRLLVL.

This clonotype was recorded at least ten times. CDR3 protein: CASSLEYSSKTQYF. For the CDR3, the DNA is TGTGCCAGCAGTTTAGAGTATAGTTCGAAGACCCAGTACTTC. This rearrangement joins TRBV28 to TRBJ2-5, with D unresolved. The germline V gene encodes CDR1 MDHEN and CDR2 SYDVKM. V gave up 2 bases and J gave up 6 bases, with 13 bases separating them. The CDR3 covers 14 residues.

This clonotype was detected only a few times. The J gene is TRBJ2-7, the V gene TRBV29-1; a weak D match, TRBD2 (6 bases). Trimming took off 7 bases at V and 7 bases at J, with 17 bases between the two ends. The CDR3 length is 12 residues. The germline CDR1 and CDR2 sequences are SQVTM and ANQGSEA. CDR3 in amino acids: CSASRGYMEQYF. In DNA, the CDR3 is TGCAGCGCCTCGCGGGGTTATATGGAGCAGTACTTC.

This clonotype was detected ten times or more. This chain connects TRBV5-1 to TRBJ1-6; the D is unclear. Looked up from germline, CDR1 is SGHRS and CDR2 is YFSETQ. V was pared by 4 bases and J by 5 bases, with 10 bases between. This CDR3 contains 14 residues. This chain's CDR3 is CASSGGRDNSPLHF. As DNA, the CDR3 is TGCGCCAGCAGCGGTGGGAGAGATAATTCACCCCTCCACTTT.

In this sample, this clonotype turned up a few times. This chain connects TRBV27 to TRBJ2-4, with 7 bases lining up with TRBD2. Trimming cost V 7 bases and J 2 bases; bases outside gene matches: 11. Germline loops: CDR1 MNHEY, CDR2 SMNVEV (reference sequence). This CDR3 is 16 amino acids long. CDR3 DNA sequence: TGTGCCAGCAATTCCGGGGAGGGGAGCTCCAAAAACATTCAGTACTTC. Protein sequence: CASNSGEGSSKNIQYF.

This clonotype was seen many times. The genes are TRBV3-1 and TRBJ2-7, with TRBD2 identical over 8 bases. CDR3 length: 13 amino acids. Germline loops: CDR1 LGHDT, CDR2 YNNKEL (reference sequence). The ends lost 8 bases at V and 1 base at J; junction bases unmatched: 4. CDR3 nucleotide sequence: TGTGCCAGCGGACCTAGCGGGTCCTACGAGCAGTACTTC. As protein: CASGPSGSYEQYF.

The table lists this clonotype with many counts. Written as DNA, the CDR3 is TGTGCCAGCAGCCCTATCCGGACTAGCGGGTTTCGTTACAATGAGCAGTTCTTC. Residues: CASSPIRTSGFRYNEQFF. This chain connects TRBV3-1 to TRBJ2-1, with TRBD2 matching over 11 bases. V trimming: 4 bases; J trimming: 4 bases; junction bases outside the gene matches: 12. Germline lookup yields CDR1 LGHDT and CDR2 YNNKEL (reference sequence). This CDR3 is built from 18 residues.

This clonotype was observed many times. The CDR3 coding sequence is TGTGCCAGCAGCCAAGAGCCTAGCGGGAGGTTCTACGAGCAGTACTTC. Translating gives CASSQEPSGRFYEQYF. The chain employs TRBV3-1 and TRBJ2-7; 11 nucleotides agree with TRBD2. Germline CDR1 and CDR2: LGHDT and YNNKEL (reference sequence). V dropped 0 bases and J dropped 3; count of bases not matched to a gene: 4. The CDR3 totals 16 residues.

This clonotype has ten or more counts. CDR3 nucleotides: TGCAGCGTCCGGGGGACACAGGGAGGCGGCTACACCTTC. It encodes CSVRGTQGGGYTF. The genes are TRBV29-1 and TRBJ1-2; TRBD1 is a possible D gene (6 bases). The germline V and J ends were trimmed by 6 bases and 8 bases, with 19 bases remaining between them. There are 13 residues in the CDR3. Germline lookup yields CDR1 SQVTM and CDR2 ANQGSEA.

This clonotype has a count of ten or more. The chain recombines TRBV7-2 with TRBJ2-3; 8 positions match TRBD1. V was clipped by 5 bases and J by 4 bases; unmatched bases: 14. The length of the CDR3 is 17 residues. Germline V CDR1 and CDR2: SGHTA, FQGNSA. DNA for the CDR3: TGTGCCAGCAGCCTGGAGAGGACAGGGACTGGATCAGATACGCAGTATTTT. Translated: CASSLERTGTGSDTQYF.

This clonotype was recorded many times. The genes are TRBV18 and TRBJ2-1; D might be TRBD1 or TRBD2, each matching 5 bases. The CDR3 is 12 residues long. Germline values: CDR1 KGHSH, CDR2 LQKENI. Trimming shortened V by 2 bases and J by 10 bases, and 9 bases separated the two germline ends. In DNA, the CDR3 is TGTGCCAGCTCACCATTCCGGGACGAGCAGTTCTTC. This encodes CASSPFRDEQFF.

This clonotype was recorded at least ten times. The rearrangement links TRBV20-1 to TRBJ2-3; 8 nucleotides line up with TRBD2. This CDR3 is built from 14 residues. Germline V gene data show CDR1 as DFQATT and CDR2 as SNEGSKA (reference sequence). Unmatched junction bases numbered 5, after V lost 1 base and J lost 5 bases. The DNA for the CDR3 is TGCAGTGCTAGAGGAGCGGGAGTTAGAGATACGCAGTATTTT. Encoded protein: CSARGAGVRDTQYF.

This clonotype has at least ten counts. The V gene is TRBV7-9, the J gene TRBJ2-5, with D perhaps TRBD2 (6 bases). V lost 9 bases to trimming and J lost 5 bases, with 13 bases between them. This CDR3 region has 12 residues. The germline V gene encodes CDR1 SEHNR and CDR2 FQNEAQ (reference sequence). The CDR3 coding sequence is TGTGCCAGTACCGGGAGCGGTGAGACCCAGTACTTC. Protein product: CASTGSGETQYF.

The chain employs TRBV6-1 and TRBJ1-1; D uncertain. The V end was cut by 5 bases, the J end by 10 bases, with 14 bases between. This CDR3 is built from 12 residues. Looked up from germline, CDR1 is MNHNS and CDR2 is SASEGT. CDR3 region: CASSLGQVGAFF. The CDR3 nucleotides read TGTGCCAGCAGTCTTGGCCAGGTCGGAGCTTTCTTT.

This clonotype was counted ten times or more. The chain uses TRBV5-1 and TRBJ2-7; 14 nucleotides match TRBD2. The germline V gene encodes CDR1 SGHRS and CDR2 YFSETQ. Losses at the gene ends were 5 bases for V and 5 bases for J; bases not matched to a gene: 6. This CDR3 has 15 amino acids. Here the CDR3 reads CASRIGLAGGDEQYF. The CDR3 bases are TGCGCCAGCAGAATAGGACTAGCGGGAGGCGACGAGCAGTACTTC.

This clonotype was seen ten or more times. The chain links TRBV15 to TRBJ2-7, with TRBD1 matching 8 bases. This CDR3 spans 15 amino acids. Trimming removed 3 bases from V and 0 bases from J; junction bases left unmatched: 4. Germline loops: CDR1 LNHNV, CDR2 YYDKDF (reference sequence). Here the CDR3 reads CATSSGDRLSYEQYF. The CDR3 DNA reads TGTGCCACCAGCAGCGGGGACAGGCTCTCCTACGAGCAGTACTTC.

This clonotype was counted ten times or more. CDR3 sequence reads: CASSPGGLNNQPQHF. The CDR3 nucleotides read TGTGCCAGCAGTCCAGGGGGTTTGAACAATCAGCCCCAGCATTTT. The J gene is TRBJ1-5, the V gene TRBV28, with 7 bases fitting TRBD1. CDR3 size: 15 residues. With V trimmed by 5 bases and J by 3 bases, 7 bases remained unmatched. The germline gives CDR1 MDHEN, CDR2 SYDVKM. The full variable domain, in which reference TRBV28 and TRBJ1-5 provide the parts outside the CDR3, is DVKVTQSSRYLVKRTGEKVFLECVQDMDHENMFWYRQDPGLGLRLIYFSYDVKMKEKGDIPEGYSVSREKKERFSLILESASTNQTSMYLCASSPGGLNNQPQHFGDGTRLSIL.

The chain joins TRBV10-3 to TRBJ1-6; no definite D call. CDR1 ENHRY and CDR2 SYGVKD come from the germline V gene. The CDR3 contains 14 residues. The ends were cut back, 5 bases at V and 5 bases at J, with 10 bases in the middle. CDR3 loop: CAISYTEHNSPLHF. The CDR3 bases are TGTGCCATCAGTTACACGGAGCATAATTCACCCCTCCACTTT.

This clonotype was seen at least ten times. J is TRBJ2-2 and V is TRBV5-1; 10 bases agree with TRBD2. The CDR3 consists of 16 residues. Germline V CDR1 and CDR2: SGHRS, YFSETQ. Unmatched junction bases numbered 6, after V lost 3 bases and J lost 4 bases. The CDR3 sequence: CASSSLAGVGTGELFF. The CDR3 nucleotides are TGCGCCAGCAGCTCTCTAGCGGGAGTGGGCACCGGGGAGCTGTTTTTT.

Here the CDR3 reads CASSDRAGGSYNEQFF. CDR3 bases: TGTGCCAGCAGCGACCGAGCGGGAGGGTCCTACAATGAGCAGTTCTTC. V usage is TRBV6-1 and J usage is TRBJ2-1; TRBD2 agrees at 10 bases. Unmatched junction bases numbered 6, after V lost 6 bases and J lost 1 base. This CDR3 is built from 16 residues. From germline, CDR1 is MNHNS and CDR2 SASEGT.

The rearrangement joins TRBV5-6 to TRBJ2-2; D unresolved. Germline V CDR1 and CDR2: SGHDT, YYEEEE. Between the trimmed V and J ends, which lost 2 bases and 5 bases, there was a span of 13 bases. CDR3 length: 15 residues. The CDR3 DNA follows: TGTGCCAGCAGCTTATTCGGTAGCTTTACCGGGGAGCTGTTTTTT. As protein: CASSLFGSFTGELFF.

The chain has TRBV25-1 and TRBJ1-6, with 10 bases lining up with TRBD1. Germline V CDR1 and CDR2: MGHDK, SYGVNS. Trimming cost V 6 bases and J 9 bases; bases outside gene matches: 8. The CDR3 is 15 amino acids. CDR3 nucleotides: TGTGCCAGCAGAGGGACAGGGGTCGAAGCTTCACCCCTCCACTTT. Translated: CASRGTGVEASPLHF.

This clonotype was recorded many times. The rearrangement joins TRBV6-1 to TRBJ1-1; 10 bases are a match to TRBD1. Looked up from germline, CDR1 is MNHNS and CDR2 is SASEGT. CDR3 size: 16 residues. V was pared by 6 bases and J by 0 bases, with 7 bases of the junction left unmatched. The CDR3 sequence is CASRDRDRGLNTEAFF. The CDR3 bases are TGTGCCAGCAGAGACCGGGACAGGGGATTGAACACTGAAGCTTTCTTT.

The chain joins TRBV30 to TRBJ2-1, with TRBD1 matching 7 bases. The germline V gene encodes CDR1 GTSNPN and CDR2 SVGIG (reference sequence). V trimming: 0 bases; J trimming: 7 bases; junction bases outside the gene matches: 3. CDR3 size: 13 residues. CDR3 region: CAWSVRRGNEQFF. DNA for the CDR3: TGTGCCTGGAGTGTACGCAGGGGGAATGAGCAGTTCTTC.